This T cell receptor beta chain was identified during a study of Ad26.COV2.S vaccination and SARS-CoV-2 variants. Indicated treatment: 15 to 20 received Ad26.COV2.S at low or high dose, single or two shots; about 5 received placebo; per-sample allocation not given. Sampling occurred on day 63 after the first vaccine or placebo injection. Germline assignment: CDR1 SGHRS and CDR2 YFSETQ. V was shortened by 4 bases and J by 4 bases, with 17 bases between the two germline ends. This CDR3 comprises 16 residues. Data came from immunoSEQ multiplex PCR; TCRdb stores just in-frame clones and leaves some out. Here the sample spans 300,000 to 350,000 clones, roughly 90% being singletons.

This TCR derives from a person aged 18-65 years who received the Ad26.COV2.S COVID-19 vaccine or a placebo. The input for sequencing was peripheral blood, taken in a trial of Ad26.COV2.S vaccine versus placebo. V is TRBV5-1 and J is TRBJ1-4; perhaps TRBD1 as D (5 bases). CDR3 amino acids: CASSPSGAGNNEKLFF. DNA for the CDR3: TGCGCCAGCAGCCCCTCCGGGGCAGGTAATAATGAAAAACTGTTTTTT. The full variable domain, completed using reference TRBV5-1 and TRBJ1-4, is KAGVTQTPRYLIKTRGQQVTLSCSPISGHRSVSWYQQTPGQGLQFLFEYFSETQRNKGNFPGRFSGRQFSNSRSEMNVSTLELGDSALYLCASSPSGAGNNEKLFFGSGTQLSVL.